This T cell receptor (beta chain) came from a study of T cell responses to AZD1222 COVID-19 vaccine. Data came from immunoSEQ multiplex PCR; TCRdb stores just in-frame clones and leaves some out. The table has 140,000 to 150,000 clones, 75% to 85% seen once. The CDR3 runs to 12 residues. With V trimmed by 10 bases and J by 8 bases, 11 bases remained unmatched. Looked up from germline, CDR1 is MDHEN and CDR2 is SYDVKM. Overall study findings and caveats: Repertoires in all cases were sampled only once the peak T cell response had passed. Increases in Spike-specific TCR breadth and depth were seen after two AZD1222 doses. Seropositive at baseline were only a handful of AZD1222 recipients. Reports say nearly half of spike-specific TCRs go after unmutated variant regions.

To note about this clone: Its antigen remains unknown.

The chain recombines TRBV28 with TRBJ2-7, with 7 bases fitting TRBD1. The material was peripheral blood, obtained on day 0 of MenACWY control vaccination. The TCR was taken from an adult in good health. The CDR3 loop is CATHGDSSKQYF. The CDR3 DNA follows: TGTGCCACCCACGGGGACAGTTCGAAGCAGTACTTC. Looking up the rest from reference TRBV28 and TRBJ2-7 gives the full variable domain: DVKVTQSSRYLVKRTGEKVFLECVQDMDHENMFWYRQDPGLGLRLIYFSYDVKMKEKGDIPEGYSVSREKKERFSLILESASTNQTSMYLCATHGDSSKQYFGPGTRLTVT.